Shown below are 10 T cell receptor beta chains from a single sample sequenced in a study of blood T cell repertoires in COVID-19. TCRdb keeps only in-frame clones here, not all; method: immunoSEQ multiplex PCR. Of over 400,000 clones listed, more than 85% are singletons. The sequencing sample was made of PBMCs or T cells enriched from blood (not recorded which). All receptors derive from a woman aged 60-75 years who had recovered from COVID-19.

The chain couples TRBV7-8 to TRBJ1-5; 7 bases align to TRBD1. Germline V CDR1 and CDR2: SGHVS, FQNEAQ. V lost 5 bases and J lost 3; bases outside the gene matches: 7. The length of the CDR3 is 15 residues. The CDR3, as DNA: TGTGCCAGCAGCCCAGACAGGGTTAACAATCAGCCCCAGCATTTT. It is translated as CASSPDRVNNQPQHF.

Regarding this clone: Other DNA sequences in the same sample also yield this CDR3. The chain carries TRBV5-1 and TRBJ1-5, with 9 nucleotides matching TRBD1. The V gene end was trimmed by 4 bases and the J gene end by 7 bases; junction bases not matched to a gene: 9. Germline V lookup: CDR1 SGHRS, CDR2 YFSETQ. The CDR3 length is 15 residues. CDR3 coding DNA: TGCGCCAGCAGCCCGGGGACAGGGCTAAACCAGCCCCAGCATTTT. It is translated as CASSPGTGLNQPQHF.

The chain has TRBV6-5 and TRBJ1-1; TRBD1 is a possible D gene (5 bases). This CDR3 has 14 residues. V was clipped by 6 bases and J by 1 base, with 12 bases between them. Germline lookup yields CDR1 MNHEY and CDR2 SVGAGI. The CDR3 DNA is TGTGCCAGCAGACAAGACAGACCGAACACTGAAGCTTTCTTT. Protein product: CASRQDRPNTEAFF.

The V and J genes are TRBV7-2 and TRBJ1-2; TRBD1 matches 7 bases. CDR1 and CDR2 from the germline V gene are SGHTA and FQGNSA. The CDR3 runs 13 residues. The trim removed 7 bases at V and 4 bases at J, leaving 6 bases unmatched. In nucleotides, the CDR3 is TGTGCCAGCACCCAGACAGGGATCTATGGCTACACCTTC. Translating it yields CASTQTGIYGYTF.

The rearrangement links TRBV6-5 to TRBJ1-5; D not resolved. CDR1 and CDR2 (germline): MNHEY, SVGAGI. The CDR3 has 15 residues. V was cut by 6 bases and J by 1 base, with 13 bases left in between. This CDR3 reads CASSAAGGSNQPQHF. In DNA form, the CDR3 reads TGTGCCAGCAGCGCCGCCGGAGGAAGCAATCAGCCCCAGCATTTT.

This chain links TRBV12-3 or TRBV12-4 with TRBJ1-2, with D possibly matching TRBD1 (5 bases). V was shortened by 4 bases and J by 9 bases, with 12 bases between the two germline ends. This CDR3 spans 12 amino acids. In DNA, the CDR3 is TGTGCCAGCAGTTGGGGCGGTAGTAGCTACACCTTC. This sequence encodes CASSWGGSSYTF.

The chain recombines TRBV5-1 with TRBJ1-6, with D possibly being TRBD1 (5 bases). Germline V gives CDR1 SGHRS, CDR2 YFSETQ. V lost 0 bases and J 2 bases, leaving 9 bases between the germline ends. The CDR3 length is 16 residues. CDR3 in amino acids: CASSLGGATYNSPLHF. CDR3 DNA sequence: TGCGCCAGCAGCTTGGGTGGGGCTACCTATAATTCACCCCTCCACTTT.

The chain uses TRBV4-1 and TRBJ1-2; tentatively, D is TRBD1 (5 bases). The CDR3 is made up of 15 amino acids. V lost 1 base and J 4 bases, leaving 13 bases between the germline ends. Germline V gene data show CDR1 as MGHRA and CDR2 as YSYEKL. CDR3 region: CASSQAQQVTYGYTF. As DNA, the CDR3 is TGCGCCAGCAGCCAAGCGCAACAGGTGACCTATGGCTACACCTTC.

V and J are TRBV3-1 (or the pseudogene TRBV3-2) and TRBJ1-2, with D uncertain. Trimming removed 2 bases at V and 4 bases at J, with 11 bases between. Germline V gene lookup returns CDR1 LGHDT and CDR2 YNNKEL (reference sequence). This CDR3 has 14 residues. The CDR3 sequence: CASSQPGFLYGYTF. The CDR3 coding sequence is TGTGCCAGCAGCCAACCGGGATTCCTCTATGGCTACACCTTC.

The chain employs TRBV11-3 and TRBJ2-7, with 9 nucleotides matching TRBD1. Germline V gene data show CDR1 as SGHNT and CDR2 as YENEEA. Trimming took 0 bases from V and 5 from J; bases not matched to a gene: 11. The CDR3 loop spans 17 amino acids. CDR3 region: CASSLDHRGPSVNEQYF. CDR3 sequence (DNA): TGTGCCAGCAGCTTAGATCACAGGGGGCCCTCCGTGAACGAGCAGTACTTC.